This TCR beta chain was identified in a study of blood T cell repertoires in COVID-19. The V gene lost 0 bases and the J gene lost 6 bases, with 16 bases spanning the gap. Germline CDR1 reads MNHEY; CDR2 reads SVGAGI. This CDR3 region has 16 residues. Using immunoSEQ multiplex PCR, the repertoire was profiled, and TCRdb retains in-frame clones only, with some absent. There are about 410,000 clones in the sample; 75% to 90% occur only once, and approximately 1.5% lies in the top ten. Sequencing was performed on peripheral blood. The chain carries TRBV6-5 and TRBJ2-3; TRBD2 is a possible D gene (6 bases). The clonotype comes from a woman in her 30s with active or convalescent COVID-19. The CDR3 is CASSYSGGIRSDTQYF. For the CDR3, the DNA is TGTGCCAGCAGTTACTCGGGCGGGATCCGCTCCGATACGCAGTATTTT.